This TCR beta chain was identified in a study of blood T cell repertoires in COVID-19 (dated by TCRdb to 2018 to 2021). Concerning the study at large: Collaborator samples came from the United States, Italy and Spain and covered acute and convalescent phases of COVID-19. The prospective study material was composed of cDNA or gDNA derived from T cells, B-cell-depleted T cells, or PBMCs. Subjects who had been exposed to COVID-19, were actively infected with it, or had recovered from it provided the deeply sampled blood TCRbeta repertoires that made up the dataset. The repertoires were released in a freely available public database meant as a resource for research on the immune response to SARS-CoV-2. Samples came from the ongoing ImmuneRACE study (first 160 participants) plus 1,254 subjects from 6 global collaborators. Nearly every sample came with metadata listing a de-identified subject ID, COVID-19 status, age in years and sex. Where available, HLA class I and class II types were taken from metadata supplied by the sample provider and were not determined by assay-based typing. Study-level results and caveats: Clinical and demographic metadata were provided uncurated, with the amount varying by source and participant.

Turning to this clone: The target of this receptor is not known. No base qualities exist here, and no much larger clone lies one base off it.

From the cysteine through the phenylalanine, the CDR3 covers 18 amino acids. The entry retains the CDR3 DNA only, 54 bases that are in frame from base 1. Sequences DFQATT (CDR1) and SNEGSKA (CDR2) are obtained from the germline V gene (reference sequence). Ends trimmed: V by 3 bases, J by 0 bases; bases unmatched to a gene: 12. TCRbeta CDR3 regions were amplified from genomic DNA by means of the immunoSEQ Assay, a bias-controlled multiplex PCR. Processing in the source paper ran as follows. The number of nucleated cells in each sample was estimated from the amplification of reference gene primers within the assay. Sequence reads were collapsed and filtered to measure the absolute abundance of every unique TCRbeta CDR3 rearrangement. For each sample, productive Simpson clonality was calculated by taking the square root of Simpson's diversity index across productive rearrangements. Entries here come from immuneACCESS through TCRdb and include only in-frame sequences with V and J called. Some clones fail to appear in such tables; in the studies checked, an unresolved V gene covers under half of the shortfall, and the cause of the remainder is unknown. The V and J calls and clone size are taken from that table; D and trimming were inferred from the DNA. Here the sample has hundreds of thousands of clones; approximately 85% occur a single time. Together, the top ten hold approximately 0.7% of the sample.

The collaborating institutions used their own protocols to collect whole blood in K2EDTA tubes. For TCRbeta analysis, collaborator samples were shipped as frozen whole blood, as isolated PBMCs, or as DNA extracted from either sample type. The rearranged chain carries TRBV20-1 and TRBJ1-5, with TRBD1 matching 9 junction bases. The sequenced sample consisted of peripheral blood. The sequence derives from a human donor in a cohort sampled during active COVID-19. The CDR3 here reads CSASTGQGPSYSNQPQHF. The nucleotide sequence is given as TGCAGTGCTAGTACGGGACAGGGTCCTTCGTATAGCAATCAGCCCCAGCATTTT.